Detailed here is one T cell receptor beta chain. This clonotype was recorded a few times. Its cognate antigen has yet to be identified. Base qualities were left out, and no much larger clone turns up one base away. PBMCs were isolated by Ficoll-Paque density gradient centrifugation. This record belongs to a study of T-cell memory formation after mild COVID-19 (dated by TCRdb to the early 2020s). Notes on the research overall: TCR sequence clusters from the two donors were largely donor specific. The cohort comprised two young, previously healthy adult volunteers, one female and one male. In two donors, T-cell clones that expanded and contracted after mild COVID-19 were followed by sequencing TCRalpha and TCRbeta repertoires longitudinally. Broad study findings and their caveats: The study covered only a couple of mild cases, and larger cohorts including severe cases with pre-infection samples were considered necessary. Contracting CD4+ clones turned up mainly in the CM and EM memory subsets, whereas EMRA was where CD8+ clones were enriched. SARS-CoV-2 specificity was not confirmed for the second-wave clones peaking on day 37. Balanced CD4/CD8 phenotypes were observed for clones contracting from day 15 to 85, whereas a bias towards CD4+ was observed for a second wave of clones expanding from day 15 to 37. Some responding clones were found in pre-infection memory, which suggests that pre-existing cross-reactive memory T cells took part in the SARS-CoV-2 response.

The sequencer was an Illumina NovaSeq 6000. TCRalpha and TCRbeta cDNA libraries were built by 5'RACE with constant-segment primers, adding sample barcodes and unique molecular identifiers. Trizol reagent was used to extract RNA from every sample. Amplification of the libraries took two PCR steps, and the second step added a second sample barcode plus Illumina TruSeq adapters. Sequencing of libraries was performed on an Illumina NovaSeq with 2 x 150 bp paired-end reads. On the study's bioinformatics: Demultiplexing of reads and collapsing into UMI-guided consensus sequences were performed with migec v1.2.7. With mixcr v2.1.11, UMI consensuses were aligned to TRA and TRB V and J templates and assembled into clonotypes. A clonotype was counted as expanded or contracted only if both edgeR and NoisET called the change significant, with noise models trained on biological replicates. For edgeR calls, a false discovery rate-adjusted p below 0.01 and a log2 fold-change threshold of 1 were applied. As an exploratory analysis of dynamics, max-normalized trajectories of the 1000 most abundant clonotypes were examined with PCA combined with hierarchical clustering. Separately sequenced CD4+ and CD8+ repertoires were used to assign a CD4 or CD8 phenotype to each responding clone. TCRdb reprocessing: public reads trimmed at Q25 with fastp, clones called with MiXCR, in-frame beta chains kept. Each entry is one CDR3 protein sequence, shown with its most common DNA and genes. What appears here as the V and J calls and clone size reflects TCRdb's work, not the paper's. For this sample there are some 290,000 distinct CDR3 sequences; about a sixth appear just once. The ten largest clones represent 22% of the sample.

V is pared back by 3 bases and J by 0 bases, with 11 bases lying between the germline termini. Reading the germline V gene gives CDR1 KGHSH and CDR2 LQKENI. The CDR3 goes from the cysteine to the phenylalanine over 15 residues. Solely the CDR3 DNA is kept, with 45 bases framed from the first base. This sequence was found in a young man who had mild COVID-19 (a few samples of this study predate the infection). The sample titles of this study are shuffled in the database, so cell type and time point are left out; the donor was told from shared clones. The source material was PBMCs or a T cell subset sorted from them (not recorded which). The sequence links TRBV18 to TRBJ1-2, with no confident D gene call. The nucleotides are TGTGCCAGCTCACCCCGGACGGAGACTAACTATGGCTACACCTTC. It encodes CASSPRTETNYGYTF. With all but the CDR3 taken from the reference TRBV18 and TRBJ1-2 genes, the full variable domain is: NAGVMQNPRHLVRRRGQEARLRCSPMKGHSHVYWYRQLPEEGLKFMVYLQKENIIDESGMPKERFSAEFPKEGPSILRIQQVVRGDSAAYFCASSPRTETNYGYTFGSGTRLTVV.